This TCR beta chain appears in the sequencing data of a study of graft-versus-host responses after intestinal transplantation. Background on the study: The transplants performed in recipients were multivisceral, liver-intestinal, or isolated intestinal. Anti-thymocyte globulin induction, then tacrolimus and steroids for two to four years, went to all recipients. Study-level results: Where graft-donor T cell macrochimerism was present, patients had high graft-versus-host to host-versus-graft clonal ratios in allografts. GvH clones detected in recipient marrow included some appearing first in ileum or blood.

With respect to this clone: Its antigen is unidentified. This same CDR3 is encoded by further DNA sequences in the sample.

Per the germline V gene, CDR1 is SGHDT and CDR2 is YYEEEE. V lost 2 bases to trimming and J lost 4 bases; unmatched junction nucleotides: 17. The CDR3 length is 18 residues. The method was immunoSEQ multiplex PCR; TCRdb's version includes in-frame clones alone and lacks a portion of them. The repertoire includes about 97,000 clones, 80% to 95% of them detected once, and about 15% sits in the top ten. The chain links TRBV5-6 to TRBJ1-1; 7 bases match TRBD1. The receptor was isolated from a human patient who received an intestinal transplant, so some T cells may come from the graft donor. The source was PBMCs, collected around 68 weeks after intestinal transplant. Here the CDR3 reads CASSFPGAPSQGSTEAFF. CDR3 in DNA: TGTGCCAGCAGCTTTCCCGGGGCGCCTTCACAGGGGAGCACTGAAGCTTTCTTT.